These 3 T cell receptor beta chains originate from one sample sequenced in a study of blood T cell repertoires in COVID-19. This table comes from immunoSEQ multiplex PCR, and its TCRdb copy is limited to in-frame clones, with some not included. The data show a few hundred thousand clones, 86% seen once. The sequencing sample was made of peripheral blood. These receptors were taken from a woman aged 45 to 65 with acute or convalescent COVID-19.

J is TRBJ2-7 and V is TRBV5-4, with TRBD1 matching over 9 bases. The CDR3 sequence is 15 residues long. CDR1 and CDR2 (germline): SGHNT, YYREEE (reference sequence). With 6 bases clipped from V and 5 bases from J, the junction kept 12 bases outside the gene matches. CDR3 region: CASTLLGQGRNEQYF. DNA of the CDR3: TGTGCCAGCACCCTACTGGGACAGGGTCGGAACGAGCAGTACTTC.

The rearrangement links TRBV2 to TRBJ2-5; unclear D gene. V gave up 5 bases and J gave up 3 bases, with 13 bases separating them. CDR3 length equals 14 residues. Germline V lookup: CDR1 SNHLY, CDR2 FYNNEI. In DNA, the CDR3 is TGTGCCAGCAGTCGACTCTCCGGAAAAGAGACCCAGTACTTC. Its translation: CASSRLSGKETQYF.

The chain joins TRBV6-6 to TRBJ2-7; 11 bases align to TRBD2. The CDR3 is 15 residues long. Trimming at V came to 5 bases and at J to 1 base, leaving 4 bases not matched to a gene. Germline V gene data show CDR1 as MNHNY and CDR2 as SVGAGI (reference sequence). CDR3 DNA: TGTGCCAGCAGTCGAAGACTAGCGGGGTCCTACGAGCAGTACTTC. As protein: CASSRRLAGSYEQYF.